Below are 23 T cell receptor beta chains sequenced from a single sample in a study of Ad26.COV2.S vaccination and SARS-CoV-2 variants (dated by TCRdb to about 2021). The meaning of the sample's treatment or condition label: some 20 received Ad26.COV2.S at low or high dose, single or two shots; roughly five received placebo; per-sample allocation not given. Repertoires of vaccine and placebo recipients were sequenced from samples taken on day 63 after the first injection. Library preparation employed the immunoSEQ multiplex PCR assay. In its TCRdb copy, this immuneACCESS table keeps in-frame sequences only and misses some clones. Where compared with another copy, unresolved V genes explain less than half of these, and the others have no known cause. Counted in this sample were approximately 350,000 clones; about nine tenths of them appeared once. The ten biggest clones cover about 3.5% of the sample.

The sample here was peripheral blood, taken in a trial of Ad26.COV2.S vaccine versus placebo. These TCRs come from a person aged 18-60 years who received the Ad26.COV2.S COVID-19 vaccine or a placebo.

This clone was picked up a small number of times. The rearrangement links TRBV6-5 to TRBJ1-1; D may be TRBD1 (6 bases). The V end was cut by 6 bases, the J end by 5 bases, with 13 bases between. The CDR3 totals 13 residues. The germline V gene has CDR1 MNHEY and CDR2 SVGAGI. The CDR3 region is CASRFTGFTEAFF. Here the CDR3 DNA reads TGTGCCAGCAGGTTTACAGGGTTTACTGAAGCTTTCTTT.

The gene calls are TRBV25-1 and TRBJ2-1, with 7 bases identical to TRBD1. This CDR3 is 13 amino acids long. Germline V gives CDR1 MGHDK, CDR2 SYGVNS. The V gene end was trimmed by 3 bases and the J gene end by 8 bases; junction bases not matched to a gene: 4. The CDR3 DNA sequence: TGTGCCAGCAGTGAGACAGGGTTTTATGAGCAGTTCTTC. It specifies CASSETGFYEQFF. The complete variable domain, with remaining parts taken from reference TRBV25-1 and TRBJ2-1, reads EADIYQTPRYLVIGTGKKITLECSQTMGHDKMYWYQQDPGMELHLIHYSYGVNSTEKGDLSSESTVSRIRTEHFPLTLESARPSHTSQYLCASSETGFYEQFFGPGTRLTVL.

The chain recombines TRBV24-1 with TRBJ2-3, with D uncertain. This CDR3 has 14 amino acids. The ends were cut back, 4 bases at V and 1 base at J, with 8 bases in the middle. CDR1 is KGHDR, CDR2 SFDVKD, per germline. For the CDR3, the DNA is TGTGCCACCAGTGAACCGACTCGCACAGATACGCAGTATTTT. The encoded protein is CATSEPTRTDTQYF.

This clone was recorded once. The rearrangement uses TRBV19 and TRBJ2-6; no reliable D call. There are 16 residues in the CDR3. Per germline, CDR1 LNHDA and CDR2 SQIVND (reference sequence). Trimming took 7 bases from V and 2 from J, leaving 15 bases between them. In nucleotides, the CDR3 is TGTGCCAGTACCTTTCCTACCGGCACTGGGGCCAACGTCCTGACTTTC. Its protein is CASTFPTGTGANVLTF.

The chain has TRBV7-9 and TRBJ1-3; D uncertain. Trimming removed 5 bases at V and 7 bases at J, with 9 bases between. This CDR3 region has 12 residues. Germline V gene data show CDR1 as SEHNR and CDR2 as FQNEAQ (reference sequence). CDR3 nucleotide sequence: TGTGCCAGCAGCCCAAAGCCCAACACCATATATTTT. This gives the protein CASSPKPNTIYF.

As to this clone: Distinct nucleotide sequences in the sample also encode this CDR3. The chain links TRBV11-3 to TRBJ1-1, with D perhaps TRBD1 (6 bases). CDR3 length equals 13 residues. The V and J ends lost 3 bases and 1 base respectively, with 6 bases between them. Germline V gives CDR1 SGHNT, CDR2 YENEEA. In DNA, the CDR3 is TGTGCCAGCAGCTTGGACAGGAACACTGAAGCTTTCTTT. It specifies CASSLDRNTEAFF. Full variable domain (rest looked up from reference TRBV11-3 and TRBJ1-1): EAGVVQSPRYKIIEKKQPVAFWCNPISGHNTLYWYLQNLGQGPELLIRYENEEAVDDSQLPKDRFSAERLKGVDSTLKIQPAELGDSAVYLCASSLDRNTEAFFGQGTRLTVV.

The chain has TRBV28 and TRBJ1-1, with a possible D match to TRBD1 (6 bases). Germline values: CDR1 MDHEN, CDR2 SYDVKM. This CDR3 contains 15 residues. Trimming removed 5 bases from V and 0 bases from J, with 13 bases in between. As DNA, the CDR3 is TGTGCCAGCAGTCCGGGAGGACAGATGAACACTGAAGCTTTCTTT. This codes for CASSPGGQMNTEAFF.

DNA of the CDR3: TGTGCCAGCAGCTTGGCCGGGGGAGTCTCCTACGAGCAGTACTTC. It specifies CASSLAGGVSYEQYF. The chain joins TRBV5-4 to TRBJ2-7; possibly TRBD2 for D (6 bases). Trimming took off 0 bases at V and 0 bases at J, with 10 bases between the two ends. Germline values: CDR1 SGHNT, CDR2 YYREEE (reference sequence). The CDR3 extends over 15 amino acids.

This clone was seen only a few times. The chain employs TRBV5-8 and TRBJ2-7; D is undetermined. Looked up from germline, CDR1 is SGHTS and CDR2 is YDEGEE. The CDR3 covers 12 residues. Trimming cost V 0 bases and J 5 bases, with 6 bases left between them. CDR3 DNA sequence: TGTGCCAGCAGCTTGGGTGGGGACGAGCAGTACTTC. Amino acids: CASSLGGDEQYF.

The rearrangement links TRBV4-2 to TRBJ1-2; 11 positions agree with TRBD1. Unmatched junction bases numbered 8, after V lost 0 bases and J lost 8 bases. The CDR3 extends over 16 amino acids. In germline, CDR1 is LGHNA, CDR2 YNFKEQ. CDR3 amino acids: CASSQDLGQGARGYTF. The CDR3, as DNA: TGTGCCAGCAGCCAAGATCTCGGACAGGGGGCCAGGGGCTACACCTTC.

The chain recombines TRBV5-1 with TRBJ2-7, with 8 positions matching TRBD1. J gave up 1 base and V 5 bases, and 8 bases lay outside the gene matches. The CDR3 contains 15 residues. In germline, CDR1 is SGHRS, CDR2 YFSETQ. The CDR3 is CASRNTDRASYEQYF. The CDR3 DNA reads TGCGCCAGCAGAAACACGGACAGGGCGTCCTACGAGCAGTACTTC.

V usage is TRBV2 and J usage is TRBJ2-1; 10 bases are a match to TRBD2. Per the germline V gene, CDR1 is SNHLY and CDR2 is FYNNEI. V lost 2 bases to trimming and J lost 0 bases; unmatched junction nucleotides: 13. The CDR3 sequence is 20 residues long. CDR3: CASSELWLAGEPSSYNEQFF. The DNA of the CDR3 is TGTGCCAGCAGTGAACTTTGGCTAGCGGGGGAACCCAGCTCCTACAATGAGCAGTTCTTC.

The genes are TRBV7-9 and TRBJ2-1; tentatively, D is TRBD1 (5 bases). Germline-derived CDR1 and CDR2 are SEHNR and FQNEAQ (reference sequence). The CDR3 loop spans 13 amino acids. Between the trimmed V and J ends, which lost 5 bases and 5 bases, there was a span of 10 bases. CDR3 residues: CASSLDTNNEQFF. Written as DNA, the CDR3 is TGTGCCAGCAGCCTGGACACTAACAATGAGCAGTTCTTC.

The chain is built from TRBV7-2 and TRBJ2-1; TRBD1 aligns across 8 bases. The ends lost 5 bases at V and 6 bases at J; junction bases unmatched: 3. Germline lookup yields CDR1 SGHTA and CDR2 FQGNSA. The CDR3 length is 13 residues. The CDR3 region is CASSQQGVNEQFF. The CDR3 coding sequence is TGTGCCAGCAGCCAACAGGGGGTCAATGAGCAGTTCTTC.

The J gene is TRBJ1-4, the V gene TRBV5-6; the D is unclear. In germline, CDR1 is SGHDT, CDR2 YYEEEE. This CDR3 region has 15 residues. Between the trimmed V and J ends, which lost 3 bases and 3 bases, there was a span of 12 bases. CDR3 sequence reads: CASSSGPSANEKLFF. For the CDR3, the DNA is TGTGCCAGCAGCTCTGGGCCCTCGGCTAATGAAAAACTGTTTTTT.

The DNA of the CDR3 is TGCGCCAGCAGCTTGGCAGGGGCCACTGAAGCTTTCTTT. Translated: CASSLAGATEAFF. The chain recombines TRBV5-1 with TRBJ1-1; the D gene is possibly TRBD1 (6 bases). The germline V gene encodes CDR1 SGHRS and CDR2 YFSETQ. V dropped 0 bases and J dropped 4 bases, with 7 bases sitting between them. CDR3 size: 13 residues.

The V call is TRBV10-3, the J call TRBJ2-3; TRBD1 or TRBD2 may be the D gene (5 bases each). CDR3 length: 14 amino acids. V dropped 7 bases and J dropped 6 bases, with 17 bases sitting between them. Germline loops: CDR1 ENHRY, CDR2 SYGVKD. The CDR3 region is CAITAWGNADTQYF. CDR3 DNA sequence: TGTGCCATCACTGCGTGGGGGAACGCGGATACGCAGTATTTT.

The chain is built from TRBV6-2 or TRBV6-3 and TRBJ2-5, with D unresolved. The CDR3 loop spans 13 amino acids. The germline V and J ends were trimmed by 5 bases and 5 bases, with 12 bases remaining between them. Per the germline V gene, CDR1 is MNHEY and CDR2 is SVGEGT. CDR3 protein: CASSPRLLETQYF. The CDR3 nucleotides are TGTGCCAGCAGTCCCCGCCTGTTGGAGACCCAGTACTTC.

The chain links TRBV6-1 to TRBJ1-3, with D unclear. The germline CDR1 and CDR2 sequences are MNHNS and SASEGT. The germline V and J ends were trimmed by 1 base and 0 bases, with 10 bases remaining between them. There are 16 residues in the CDR3. CDR3 DNA sequence: TGTGCCAGCAGTGAAGGGAACCTAAACTCTGGAAACACCATATATTTT. Protein product: CASSEGNLNSGNTIYF.

The gene calls are TRBV5-6 and TRBJ2-7; tentatively, D is TRBD1 (6 bases). The CDR3 consists of 16 residues. In germline, CDR1 is SGHDT, CDR2 YYEEEE. V lost 2 bases, J lost 7 bases, and 22 bases lay in between. CDR3 loop: CASSLDIGQPYGEQYF. In nucleotides, the CDR3 is TGTGCCAGCAGCTTAGACATTGGACAGCCCTACGGGGAGCAGTACTTC.

The chain joins TRBV6-6 to TRBJ2-3; 10 bases are a match to TRBD2. CDR1 MNHNY and CDR2 SVGAGI come from the germline V gene (reference sequence). The CDR3 is 15 amino acids. Unmatched junction bases numbered 7, after V lost 5 bases and J lost 5 bases. CDR3 sequence reads: CASSTQRGGIDTQYF. The CDR3 DNA reads as TGTGCCAGCAGTACCCAGCGGGGGGGCATAGATACGCAGTATTTT.

CDR3 DNA: TGTGCCAGTAGCCGGGACAGGGGGCTTGGTGGCTACACCTTC. Translating it yields CASSRDRGLGGYTF. The rearrangement links TRBV19 to TRBJ1-2, with 12 bases fitting TRBD1. This CDR3 has 14 residues. J gave up 7 bases and V 6 bases, and 6 bases lay outside the gene matches. In germline, CDR1 is LNHDA, CDR2 SQIVND (reference sequence).

The chain uses TRBV5-4 and TRBJ1-4, with 8 bases fitting TRBD1. The CDR3 spans 14 residues. Germline assignment: CDR1 SGHNT and CDR2 YYREEE (reference sequence). J was trimmed by 5 bases and V by 3 bases; bases with no gene match: 3. CDR3 region: CASSWDRRNEKLFF. Written as DNA, the CDR3 is TGTGCCAGCAGCTGGGACAGGCGCAATGAAAAACTGTTTTTT.